This TCR beta chain was sequenced for a study of blood T cells in healthy people across ages. In this sample, this clonotype turned up many times. A second PCR of about 7 to 11 cycles used a sample-barcoded 5' primer and a J-beta primer mix. TCRdb re-called the 5' RACE reads through MiXCR, storing one row per CDR3 protein. Here the sample spans 1.5 million or so distinct CDR3 sequences, approximately 38% being singletons. Sequenced input: blood. The origin of this receptor is a woman aged 18 to 35 in good health.

The CDR3 DNA sequence: TGTGCCAGCAGTCTCTCTGGAAACACCATATATTTT. It is translated as CASSLSGNTIYF. The chain couples TRBV12-3 or TRBV12-4 to TRBJ1-3; D gene uncertain. This CDR3 comprises 12 residues. Trimming removed 5 bases from V and 0 bases from J, with 2 bases in between.